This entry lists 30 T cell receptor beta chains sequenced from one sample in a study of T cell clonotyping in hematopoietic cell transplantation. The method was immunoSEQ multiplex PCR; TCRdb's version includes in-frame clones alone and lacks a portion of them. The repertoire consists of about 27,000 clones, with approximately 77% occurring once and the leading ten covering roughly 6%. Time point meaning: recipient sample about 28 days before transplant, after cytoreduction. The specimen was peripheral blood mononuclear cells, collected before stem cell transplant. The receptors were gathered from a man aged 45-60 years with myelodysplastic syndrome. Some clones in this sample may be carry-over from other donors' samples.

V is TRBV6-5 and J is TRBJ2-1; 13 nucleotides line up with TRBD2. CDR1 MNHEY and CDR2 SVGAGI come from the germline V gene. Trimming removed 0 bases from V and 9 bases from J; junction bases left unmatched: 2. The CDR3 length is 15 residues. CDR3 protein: CASSYSTSGGSEQFF. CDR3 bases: TGTGCCAGCAGTTACTCGACTAGCGGGGGGAGTGAGCAGTTCTTC.

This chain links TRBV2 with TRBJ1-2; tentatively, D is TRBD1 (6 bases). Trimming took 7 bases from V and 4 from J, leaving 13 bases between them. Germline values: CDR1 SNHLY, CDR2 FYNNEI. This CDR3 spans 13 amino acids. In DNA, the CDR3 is TGTGCCAGCACGGCAGGGGACTCCTATGGCTACACCTTC. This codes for CASTAGDSYGYTF.

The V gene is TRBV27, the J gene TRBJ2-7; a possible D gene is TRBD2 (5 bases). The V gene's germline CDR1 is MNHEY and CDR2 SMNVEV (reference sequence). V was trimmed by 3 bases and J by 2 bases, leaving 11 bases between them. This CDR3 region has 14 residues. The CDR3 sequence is CASSFRAGTYEQYF. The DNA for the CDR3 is TGTGCCAGCAGTTTTCGGGCGGGCACCTACGAGCAGTACTTC.

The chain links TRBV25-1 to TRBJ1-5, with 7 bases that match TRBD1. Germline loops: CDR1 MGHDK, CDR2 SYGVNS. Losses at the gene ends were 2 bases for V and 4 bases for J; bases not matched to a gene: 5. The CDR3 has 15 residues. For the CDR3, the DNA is TGTGCCAGCAGTGAAACGGGACAGCCAAATCAGCCCCAGCATTTT. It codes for CASSETGQPNQPQHF. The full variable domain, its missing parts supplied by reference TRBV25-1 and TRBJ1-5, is EADIYQTPRYLVIGTGKKITLECSQTMGHDKMYWYQQDPGMELHLIHYSYGVNSTEKGDLSSESTVSRIRTEHFPLTLESARPSHTSQYLCASSETGQPNQPQHFGDGTRLSIL.

The chain's CDR3 is CAWSVGGAENTEAFF. CDR3 nucleotide sequence: TGTGCCTGGAGTGTGGGCGGGGCAGAGAACACTGAAGCTTTCTTT. The rearrangement joins TRBV30 to TRBJ1-1; D may be TRBD1 (5 bases). Germline CDR1 reads GTSNPN; CDR2 reads SVGIG (reference sequence). There are 15 residues in the CDR3. Between the trimmed V and J ends, which lost 0 bases and 1 base, there was a span of 12 bases.

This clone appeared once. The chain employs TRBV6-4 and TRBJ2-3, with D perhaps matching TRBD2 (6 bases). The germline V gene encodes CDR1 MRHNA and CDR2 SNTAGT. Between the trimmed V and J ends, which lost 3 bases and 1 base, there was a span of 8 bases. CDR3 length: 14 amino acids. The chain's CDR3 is CASSDGGGTDTQYF. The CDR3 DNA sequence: TGTGCCAGCAGTGATGGCGGGGGCACAGATACGCAGTATTTT.

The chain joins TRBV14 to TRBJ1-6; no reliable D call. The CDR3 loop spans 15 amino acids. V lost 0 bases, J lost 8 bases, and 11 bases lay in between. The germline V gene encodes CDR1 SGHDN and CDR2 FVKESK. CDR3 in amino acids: CASSQDPIGYSPLHF. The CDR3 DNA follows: TGTGCCAGCAGCCAAGACCCCATCGGCTATTCACCCCTCCACTTT.

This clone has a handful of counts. The CDR3 here is CASSFRGRSGYTF. The CDR3 nucleotides are TGTGCCAGCAGTTTTAGGGGGCGCTCTGGCTACACCTTC. The chain carries TRBV27 and TRBJ1-2; 7 positions agree with TRBD1. The CDR3 totals 13 residues. Trimming cost V 3 bases and J 7 bases; bases outside gene matches: 5. Germline CDR1 reads MNHEY; CDR2 reads SMNVEV (reference sequence).

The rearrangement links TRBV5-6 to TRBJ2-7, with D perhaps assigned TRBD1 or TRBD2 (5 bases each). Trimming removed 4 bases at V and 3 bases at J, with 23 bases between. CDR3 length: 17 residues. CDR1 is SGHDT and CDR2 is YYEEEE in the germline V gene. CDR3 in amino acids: CASSPQWGTPKNYEQYF. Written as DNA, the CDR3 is TGTGCCAGCAGCCCCCAATGGGGGACGCCGAAAAACTACGAGCAGTACTTC.

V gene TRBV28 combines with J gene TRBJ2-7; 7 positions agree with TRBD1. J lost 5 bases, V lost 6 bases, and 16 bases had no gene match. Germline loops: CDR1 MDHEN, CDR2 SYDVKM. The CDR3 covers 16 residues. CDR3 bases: TGTGCCAGCAGGCCCTTAAGGGGGCTACGGCTCGACGAGCAGTACTTC. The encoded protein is CASRPLRGLRLDEQYF.

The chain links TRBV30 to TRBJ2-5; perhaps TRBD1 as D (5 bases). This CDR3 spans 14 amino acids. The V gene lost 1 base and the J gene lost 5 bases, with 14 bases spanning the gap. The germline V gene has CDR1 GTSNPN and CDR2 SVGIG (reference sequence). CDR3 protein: CAWSGLDKGETQYF. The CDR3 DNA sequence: TGTGCCTGGAGTGGATTGGACAAGGGCGAGACCCAGTACTTC.

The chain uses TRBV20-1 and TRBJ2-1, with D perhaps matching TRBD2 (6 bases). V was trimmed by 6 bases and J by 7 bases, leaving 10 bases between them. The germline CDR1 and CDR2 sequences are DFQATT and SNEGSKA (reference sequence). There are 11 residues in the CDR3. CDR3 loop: CSAETSNEQFF. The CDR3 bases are TGCAGTGCAGAGACTAGTAATGAGCAGTTCTTC.

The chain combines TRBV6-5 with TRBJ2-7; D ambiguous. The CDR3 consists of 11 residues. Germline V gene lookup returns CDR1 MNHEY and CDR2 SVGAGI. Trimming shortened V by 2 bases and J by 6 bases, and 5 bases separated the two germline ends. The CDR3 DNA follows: TGTGCCAGCAGTTACAGTCGCGAGCAGTACTTC. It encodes CASSYSREQYF.

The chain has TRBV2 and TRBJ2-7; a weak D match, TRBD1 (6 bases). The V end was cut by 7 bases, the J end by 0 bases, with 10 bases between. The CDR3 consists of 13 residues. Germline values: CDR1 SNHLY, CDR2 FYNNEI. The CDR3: CASTLTGSYEQYF. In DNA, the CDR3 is TGTGCCAGCACCCTGACAGGCTCCTACGAGCAGTACTTC.

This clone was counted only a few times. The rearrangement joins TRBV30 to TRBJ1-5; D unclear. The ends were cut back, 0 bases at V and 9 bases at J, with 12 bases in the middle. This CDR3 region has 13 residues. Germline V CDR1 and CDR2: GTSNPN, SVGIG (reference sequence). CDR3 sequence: CAWSVLPPRPQHF. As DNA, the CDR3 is TGTGCCTGGAGTGTACTACCCCCGAGGCCCCAGCATTTT.

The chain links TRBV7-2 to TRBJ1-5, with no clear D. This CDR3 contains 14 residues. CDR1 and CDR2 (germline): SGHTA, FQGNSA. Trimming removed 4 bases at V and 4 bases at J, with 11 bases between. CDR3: CASSSPKSNQPQHF. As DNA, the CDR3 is TGTGCCAGCAGCTCGCCTAAATCTAATCAGCCCCAGCATTTT.

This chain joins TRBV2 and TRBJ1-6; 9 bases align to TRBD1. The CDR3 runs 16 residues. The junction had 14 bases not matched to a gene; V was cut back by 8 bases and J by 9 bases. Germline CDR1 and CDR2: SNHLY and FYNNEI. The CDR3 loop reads CASRVQGAIPGSPLHF. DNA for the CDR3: TGTGCCAGCCGGGTACAGGGGGCAATTCCGGGTTCACCCCTCCACTTT.

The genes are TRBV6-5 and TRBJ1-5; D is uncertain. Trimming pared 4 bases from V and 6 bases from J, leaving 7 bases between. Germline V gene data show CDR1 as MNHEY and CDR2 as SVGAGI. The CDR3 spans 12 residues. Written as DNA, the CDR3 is TGTGCCAGCAGTTTGGGAAGTCAGCCCCAGCATTTT. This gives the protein CASSLGSQPQHF.

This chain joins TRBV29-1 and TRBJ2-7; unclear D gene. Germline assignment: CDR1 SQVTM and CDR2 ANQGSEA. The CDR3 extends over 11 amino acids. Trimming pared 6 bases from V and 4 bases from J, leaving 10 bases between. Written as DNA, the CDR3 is TGCAGCGTCGAACAGAAGTACGAGCAGTACTTC. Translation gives CSVEQKYEQYF.

The CDR3 region has the DNA TGTGCCTGGACCCCAGGGAAGAGGTACGCAGATACGCAGTATTTT. Its protein product is CAWTPGKRYADTQYF. The chain is built from TRBV30 and TRBJ2-3; D possibly corresponds to TRBD1 (5 bases). The CDR3 totals 15 residues. The germline V and J ends were trimmed by 4 bases and 4 bases, with 18 bases remaining between them. Per germline, CDR1 GTSNPN and CDR2 SVGIG (reference sequence).

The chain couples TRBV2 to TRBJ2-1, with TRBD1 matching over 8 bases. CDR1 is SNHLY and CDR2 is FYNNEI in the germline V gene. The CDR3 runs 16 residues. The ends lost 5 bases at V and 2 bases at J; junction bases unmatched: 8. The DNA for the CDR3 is TGTGCCAGCAGTTGGGGAGAGGACAGGGCCTACAATGAGCAGTTCTTC. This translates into CASSWGEDRAYNEQFF.

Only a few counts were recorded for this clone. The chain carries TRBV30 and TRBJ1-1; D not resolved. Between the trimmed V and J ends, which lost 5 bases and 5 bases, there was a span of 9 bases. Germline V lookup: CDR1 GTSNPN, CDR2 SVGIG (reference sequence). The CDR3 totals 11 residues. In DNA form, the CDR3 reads TGTGCCTGGGACGGACGGACTGAAGCTTTCTTT. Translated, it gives CAWDGRTEAFF.

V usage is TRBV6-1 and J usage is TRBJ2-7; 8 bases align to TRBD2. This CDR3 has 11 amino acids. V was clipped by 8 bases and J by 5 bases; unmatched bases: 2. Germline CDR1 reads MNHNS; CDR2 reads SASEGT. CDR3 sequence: CASRLANEQYF. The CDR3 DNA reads TGTGCCAGCCGACTAGCGAACGAGCAGTACTTC.

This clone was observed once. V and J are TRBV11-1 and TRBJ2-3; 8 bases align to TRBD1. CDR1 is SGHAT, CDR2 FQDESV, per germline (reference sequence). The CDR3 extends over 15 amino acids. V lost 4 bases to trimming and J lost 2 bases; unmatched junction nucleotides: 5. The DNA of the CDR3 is TGTGCCAGCAGCTCGACAGGGGCCCTCACAGATACGCAGTATTTT. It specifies CASSSTGALTDTQYF.

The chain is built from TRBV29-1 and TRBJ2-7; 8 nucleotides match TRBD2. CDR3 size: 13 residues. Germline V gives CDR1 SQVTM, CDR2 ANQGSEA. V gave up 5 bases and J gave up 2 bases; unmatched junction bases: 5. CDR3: CSVQRGLTYEQYF. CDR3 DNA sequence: TGCAGCGTTCAGCGGGGGCTAACCTACGAGCAGTACTTC.

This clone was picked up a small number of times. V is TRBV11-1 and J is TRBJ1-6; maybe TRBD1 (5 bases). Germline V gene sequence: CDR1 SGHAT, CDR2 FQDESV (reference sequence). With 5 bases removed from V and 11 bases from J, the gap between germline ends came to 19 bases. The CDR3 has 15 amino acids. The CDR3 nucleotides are TGTGCCAGCAGCCACGGGACGCCGATAAGTACACCCCTCCACTTT. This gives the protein CASSHGTPISTPLHF.

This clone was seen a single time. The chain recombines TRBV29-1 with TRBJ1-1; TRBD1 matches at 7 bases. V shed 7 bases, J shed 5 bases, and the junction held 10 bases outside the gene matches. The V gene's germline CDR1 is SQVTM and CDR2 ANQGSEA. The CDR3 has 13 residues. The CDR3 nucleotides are TGCAGCGCTAGAGGGGGCGAATGGACTGAAGCTTTCTTT. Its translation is CSARGGEWTEAFF.

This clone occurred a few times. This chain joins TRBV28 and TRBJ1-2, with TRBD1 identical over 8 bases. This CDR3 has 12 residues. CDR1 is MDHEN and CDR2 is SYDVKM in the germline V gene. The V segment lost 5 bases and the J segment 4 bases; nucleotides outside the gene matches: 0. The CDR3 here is CASSTGGYGYTF. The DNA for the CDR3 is TGTGCCAGCAGTACAGGGGGCTATGGCTACACCTTC.

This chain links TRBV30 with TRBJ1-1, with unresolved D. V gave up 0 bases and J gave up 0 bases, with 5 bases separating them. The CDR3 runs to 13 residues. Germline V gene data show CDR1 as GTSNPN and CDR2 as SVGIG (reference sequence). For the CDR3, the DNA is TGTGCCTGGAGTGTTGGTTTGAACACTGAAGCTTTCTTT. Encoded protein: CAWSVGLNTEAFF.

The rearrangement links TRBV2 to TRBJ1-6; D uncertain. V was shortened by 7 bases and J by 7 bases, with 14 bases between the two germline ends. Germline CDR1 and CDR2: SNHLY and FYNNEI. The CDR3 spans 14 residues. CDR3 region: CASTPERGNSPLHF. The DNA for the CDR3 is TGTGCCAGCACCCCGGAGAGAGGGAATTCACCCCTCCACTTT.